The entry below gives a single T cell receptor beta chain sequence along with its context. What it binds is not known. The data originate from a study of T cell responses to AZD1222 COVID-19 vaccine. Study outcomes and limitations: A reported finding is that nearly half of spike-specific TCRs target unmutated variant regions.

TCRdb's table, derived via immunoSEQ multiplex PCR, lists solely in-frame clones and lacks some. The sample records 130,000 or so clones, approximately 90% being singletons. With 6 bases removed from V and 6 bases from J, the gap between germline ends came to 13 bases. The germline V gene encodes CDR1 SGHTA and CDR2 FQGNSA. This CDR3 has 13 amino acids. This clonotype was sampled from an adult in good health. V and J are TRBV7-2 and TRBJ2-3, with a tentative D call TRBD2 (6 bases). The starting material was peripheral blood, obtained on day 0 of AZD1222 vaccination. The CDR3 reads CASRLTRVDTQYF. The CDR3 nucleotides read TGTGCCAGCAGATTGACTAGGGTCGATACGCAGTATTTT.